Listed here are 27 T cell receptor beta chains from one sample, sequenced in a study of Graves' ophthalmopathy and Graves' hyperthyroidism. The authors amplified TCR beta CDR3 regions from RNA transcripts. The workflow started with a first-round RT-PCR run with HTBI primers and then moved on to a second-round multiplex PCR. One entry per CDR3 protein results from TCRdb running MiXCR on the multiplex PCR reads. The sample carries almost 750,000 distinct CDR3 sequences, around 40% recorded once. Sequenced input: peripheral blood. These receptor sequences come from an adult man with Graves' ophthalmopathy.

The chain carries TRBV2 and TRBJ1-2, with 8 bases lining up with TRBD1. The CDR3 extends over 13 amino acids. The germline V gene encodes CDR1 SNHLY and CDR2 FYNNEI. The ends lost 5 bases at V and 4 bases at J; junction bases unmatched: 3. The chain's CDR3 is CASSRTGTYGYTF. DNA of the CDR3: TGTGCCAGCAGTCGGACAGGGACCTATGGCTACACCTTC.

This chain connects TRBV29-1 to TRBJ1-2; possible D gene TRBD1, 5 bases. CDR1 and CDR2 from the germline V gene are SQVTM and ANQGSEA. The CDR3 consists of 15 residues. V was shortened by 4 bases and J by 7 bases, with 22 bases between the two germline ends. CDR3 residues: CSVGTARTRSGGYTF. The CDR3 nucleotides read TGCAGCGTTGGCACAGCGAGGACACGTTCGGGTGGCTACACCTTC. Drawing the rest from reference TRBV29-1 and TRBJ1-2, the complete variable domain is SAVISQKPSRDICQRGTSLTIQCQVDSQVTMMFWYRQQPGQSLTLIATANQGSEATYESGFVIDKFPISRPNLTFSTLTVSNMSPEDSSIYLCSVGTARTRSGGYTFGSGTRLTVV.

The chain links TRBV9 to TRBJ2-7, with a weak D call TRBD2 (6 bases). The CDR3 contains 15 residues. Germline V gene sequence: CDR1 SGDLS, CDR2 YYNGEE. V was clipped by 4 bases and J by 3 bases, with 17 bases between them. The CDR3 spells CASSQATGEFYEQYF. The CDR3 DNA reads TGTGCCAGCAGCCAAGCAACGGGGGAATTCTACGAGCAGTACTTC.

The chain couples TRBV19 to TRBJ2-7; 8 positions agree with TRBD1. The V gene end was trimmed by 2 bases and the J gene end by 2 bases; junction bases not matched to a gene: 2. The CDR3 length is 14 residues. Germline V gene lookup returns CDR1 LNHDA and CDR2 SQIVND (reference sequence). The CDR3 loop is CASSIQGATYEQYF. Written as DNA, the CDR3 is TGTGCCAGTAGTATACAGGGGGCAACCTACGAGCAGTACTTC.

The V and J genes are TRBV3-1 and TRBJ2-5; unclear D gene. The CDR3 is made up of 15 amino acids. The germline CDR1 and CDR2 sequences are LGHDT and YNNKEL (reference sequence). The V end was cut by 5 bases, the J end by 5 bases, with 18 bases between. CDR3 in amino acids: CASSYKRRMAETQYF. CDR3 bases: TGTGCCAGCAGCTACAAGAGACGGATGGCGGAGACCCAGTACTTC.

The chain is built from TRBV6-5 and TRBJ1-1; D is ambiguous. Germline V gene sequence: CDR1 MNHEY, CDR2 SVGAGI. This CDR3 has 10 residues. CDR3 protein: CGTGNTEAFF. The CDR3 DNA is TGTGGTACGGGGAACACTGAAGCTTTCTTT.

This clonotype came up a few times. The J gene is TRBJ1-2, the V gene TRBV3-1, with 8 bases that match TRBD1. Germline trimming cut 3 bases from V and 8 bases from J; bases unmatched to any gene: 5. The germline CDR1 and CDR2 sequences are LGHDT and YNNKEL (reference sequence). This CDR3 is built from 13 residues. CDR3: CASSQNRGSGYTF. The CDR3, as DNA: TGTGCCAGCAGCCAGAACAGGGGGAGCGGCTACACCTTC.

J is TRBJ1-1 and V is TRBV20-1; no clear D gene. Trimming stripped 1 base from V and 2 bases from J, with 17 bases between. Germline V lookup: CDR1 DFQATT, CDR2 SNEGSKA (reference sequence). The CDR3 has 16 residues. CDR3 amino acids: CSARVLGIGLNTEAFF. The CDR3, as DNA: TGCAGTGCTAGAGTATTGGGGATCGGATTAAACACTGAAGCTTTCTTT.

The table lists this clonotype with a few counts. The rearrangement uses TRBV7-9 and TRBJ1-1, with D possibly being TRBD1 (5 bases). The CDR3 has 11 amino acids. V lost 5 bases, J lost 10 bases, and 11 bases lay in between. Germline V gene sequence: CDR1 SEHNR, CDR2 FQNEAQ (reference sequence). The CDR3 DNA reads as TGTGCCAGCAGCACCGGGACTCGAGCTTTCTTT. As protein: CASSTGTRAFF.

This clonotype came up a few times. The rearrangement uses TRBV7-9 and TRBJ2-7; 8 bases map to TRBD2. The germline CDR1 and CDR2 sequences are SEHNR and FQNEAQ (reference sequence). The trim removed 1 base at V and 3 bases at J, leaving 8 bases unmatched. CDR3 length: 16 residues. CDR3 sequence (DNA): TGTGCCAGCAGCTTAGATCGAGCGGGGGTTGACTACGAGCAGTACTTC. Amino acids: CASSLDRAGVDYEQYF.

This clonotype has more than one count but fewer than ten. CDR3 amino acids: CSVVGEASYEQYF. Here the CDR3 DNA reads TGCAGCGTTGTGGGAGAGGCGTCCTACGAGCAGTACTTC. The chain joins TRBV29-1 to TRBJ2-7; tentatively, D is TRBD2 (5 bases). The CDR3 loop spans 13 amino acids. The germline V and J ends were trimmed by 4 bases and 1 base, with 11 bases remaining between them. Germline V gene sequence: CDR1 SQVTM, CDR2 ANQGSEA.

CDR3 DNA: TGTGCCAGCAGTTACTCTACAAGGCACGGTTCACCCCTCCACTTT. Its protein is CASSYSTRHGSPLHF. This chain connects TRBV6-5 to TRBJ1-6; no firm D call. The CDR3 is made up of 15 amino acids. V shed 0 bases and J shed 9 bases, with 12 bases lying between them. CDR1 and CDR2 from the germline V gene are MNHEY and SVGAGI.

This clonotype was seen a handful of times. The chain recombines TRBV7-9 with TRBJ1-1; D is ambiguous. Germline V CDR1 and CDR2: SEHNR, FQNEAQ (reference sequence). There are 13 residues in the CDR3. Trimming cost V 5 bases and J 10 bases, with 17 bases left between them. This chain's CDR3 is CASSTKELSGAFF. DNA for the CDR3: TGTGCCAGCAGCACGAAGGAATTAAGCGGAGCTTTCTTT.

The chain has TRBV6-6 and TRBJ2-7, with D possibly matching TRBD1 (6 bases). This CDR3 spans 15 amino acids. Trimming removed 2 bases at V and 10 bases at J, with 21 bases between. Germline V gene data show CDR1 as MNHNY and CDR2 as SVGAGI (reference sequence). CDR3: CASSYKRGTHQEQYF. CDR3 DNA sequence: TGTGCCAGCAGTTACAAAAGAGGGACACATCAGGAACAGTACTTC.

This sequence joins TRBV7-6 and TRBJ2-5; 13 bases are shared with TRBD2. Germline CDR1 SGHVS, CDR2 FNYEAQ. CDR3 length: 17 amino acids. With 5 bases clipped from V and 2 bases from J, the junction kept 8 bases outside the gene matches. The CDR3 region has the DNA TGTGCCAGCAGCCCAGAGGGACTAGCGGGGTGGCAAGAGACCCAGTACTTC. Translated, it gives CASSPEGLAGWQETQYF.

The V gene is TRBV9, the J gene TRBJ2-5, with D perhaps matching TRBD1 or TRBD2 (5 bases each). Trimming pared 4 bases from V and 6 bases from J, leaving 10 bases between. The CDR3 length is 12 residues. Germline CDR1 is SGDLS and CDR2 is YYNGEE. The DNA of the CDR3 is TGTGCCAGCAGCCTGGGGACGAAGACCCAGTACTTC. It specifies CASSLGTKTQYF.

This clonotype was counted only a few times. The V and J genes are TRBV20-1 and TRBJ2-7, with D uncertain. Trimming took off 6 bases at V and 0 bases at J, with 12 bases between the two ends. The CDR3 is 13 residues long. From germline, CDR1 is DFQATT and CDR2 SNEGSKA (reference sequence). The CDR3 nucleotides read TGCAGTGCGAAATATCCCCGCTCCTACGAGCAGTACTTC. Translating gives CSAKYPRSYEQYF.

This clonotype was recorded only once. The chain carries TRBV7-9 and TRBJ2-5; perhaps TRBD2 as D (6 bases). The V end was cut by 6 bases, the J end by 4 bases, with 15 bases between. The germline V gene has CDR1 SEHNR and CDR2 FQNEAQ (reference sequence). This CDR3 spans 14 amino acids. CDR3 bases: TGTGCCAGCAGATCTCCGGGACTTTCAGAGACCCAGTACTTC. Protein product: CASRSPGLSETQYF.

This chain joins TRBV7-8 and TRBJ1-5, with TRBD1 as a possible D gene (6 bases). The V gene lost 6 bases and the J gene lost 5 bases, with 14 bases spanning the gap. This CDR3 has 14 amino acids. CDR1 is SGHVS and CDR2 is FQNEAQ in the germline V gene. The chain's CDR3 is CASSLVGAHQPQHF. CDR3 coding DNA: TGTGCCAGCAGTTTGGTGGGGGCCCATCAGCCCCAGCATTTT.

The chain joins TRBV6-1 to TRBJ2-5; TRBD2 matches 7 bases. Germline-derived CDR1 and CDR2 are MNHNS and SASEGT. This CDR3 comprises 15 residues. The trim removed 6 bases at V and 2 bases at J, leaving 9 bases unmatched. As DNA, the CDR3 is TGTGCCAGCAGCCAGCTAGCTAGCGGACAAGAGACCCAGTACTTC. It specifies CASSQLASGQETQYF.

This chain uses TRBV7-8 with TRBJ1-4; 8 bases match TRBD1. This CDR3 comprises 16 residues. J gave up 8 bases and V 0 bases, and 8 bases lay outside the gene matches. From germline, CDR1 is SGHVS and CDR2 FQNEAQ. CDR3 nucleotide sequence: TGTGCCAGCAGCTTAGCTGCAGGGGGCCTTTTAGAAAAACTGTTTTTT. Its translation: CASSLAAGGLLEKLFF.

The table lists this clonotype with a count of one. The chain has TRBV30 and TRBJ2-6, with D hard to call. The CDR3 has 14 amino acids. Germline V gene sequence: CDR1 GTSNPN, CDR2 SVGIG (reference sequence). Trimming pared 0 bases from V and 1 base from J, leaving 4 bases between. CDR3 DNA sequence: TGTGCCTGGAGTGTACAGTCTGGGGCCAACGTCCTGACTTTC. Translation: CAWSVQSGANVLTF.

The chain recombines TRBV7-9 with TRBJ1-5; D perhaps matches TRBD1 (5 bases). Per germline, CDR1 SEHNR and CDR2 FQNEAQ (reference sequence). V was cut by 3 bases and J by 9 bases, with 9 bases left in between. The CDR3 contains 12 residues. CDR3 sequence (DNA): TGTGCCAGCAGCTTTCAGAGGGGGCCCCAGCATTTT. This gives the protein CASSFQRGPQHF.

V and J are TRBV7-9 and TRBJ1-2; 9 bases are shared with TRBD1. CDR1 is SEHNR and CDR2 is FQNEAQ in the germline V gene (reference sequence). Losses at the gene ends were 5 bases for V and 5 bases for J; bases not matched to a gene: 12. This CDR3 is 16 amino acids long. For the CDR3, the DNA is TGTGCCAGCAGCCCACGTGGAACAGGGGGCGTTTATGGCTACACCTTC. It specifies CASSPRGTGGVYGYTF.

This clonotype was seen many times. The chain recombines TRBV19 with TRBJ1-2; D call uncertain. The CDR3 is 15 amino acids. The V and J ends lost 4 bases and 4 bases respectively, with 16 bases between them. Germline V gene data show CDR1 as LNHDA and CDR2 as SQIVND (reference sequence). The CDR3 DNA sequence: TGTGCCAGTAGTAGTTCCGGGGTCCTAAGCTATGGCTACACCTTC. Translating gives CASSSSGVLSYGYTF.

The genes are TRBV29-1 and TRBJ2-7, with 9 bases fitting TRBD1. Germline trimming cut 8 bases from V and 0 bases from J; bases unmatched to any gene: 5. This CDR3 region has 13 residues. Looked up from germline, CDR1 is SQVTM and CDR2 is ANQGSEA. The CDR3: CSLKTGGSYEQYF. The CDR3 coding sequence is TGCAGCTTAAAGACAGGGGGCTCCTACGAGCAGTACTTC.

This clonotype has ten or more counts. CDR3 in amino acids: CASSRPQGVNTEAFF. As DNA, the CDR3 is TGCGCCAGCAGCCGTCCACAGGGCGTGAACACTGAAGCTTTCTTT. The rearrangement uses TRBV4-1 and TRBJ1-1; TRBD1 is a possible D gene (6 bases). This CDR3 is built from 15 residues. Trimming removed 4 bases at V and 0 bases at J, with 12 bases between. Germline CDR1 is MGHRA and CDR2 is YSYEKL.